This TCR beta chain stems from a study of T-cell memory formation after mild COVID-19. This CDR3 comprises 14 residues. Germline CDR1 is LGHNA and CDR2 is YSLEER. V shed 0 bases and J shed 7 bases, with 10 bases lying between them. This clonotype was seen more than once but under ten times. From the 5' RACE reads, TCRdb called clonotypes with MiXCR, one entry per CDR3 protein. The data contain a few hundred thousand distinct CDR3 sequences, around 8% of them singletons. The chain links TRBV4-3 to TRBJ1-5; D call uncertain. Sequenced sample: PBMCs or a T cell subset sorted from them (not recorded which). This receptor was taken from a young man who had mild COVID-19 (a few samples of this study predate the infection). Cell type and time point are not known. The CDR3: CASSQDHLRQPQHF. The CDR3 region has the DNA TGCGCCAGCAGCCAAGATCACCTCCGCCAGCCCCAGCATTTT.